The sequence of this T cell receptor beta chain was determined in a study of shared clonotypes between healthy human individuals. V shed 5 bases, J shed 2 bases, and the junction held 5 bases outside the gene matches. CDR1 is SNHLY, CDR2 FYNNEI, per germline. There are 14 residues in the CDR3. Method: immunoSEQ multiplex PCR; TCRdb's copy keeps in-frame clones and lacks some. The sample holds about 1,800,000 clones, roughly 95% seen once. The naive CD8 subset, CD45RO-negative cells positively selected for CCR7, excluded terminally differentiated effector memory CD45RA+ cells. The chain is built from TRBV2 and TRBJ1-2; TRBD1 aligns across 7 bases. The TCR originated in a man younger than 35 in good health. The sequenced material came from naive CD8+ T cells sorted from blood. The CDR3 loop reads CASSLQGYNYGYTF. CDR3 DNA: TGTGCCAGCAGTCTACAGGGGTACAACTATGGCTACACCTTC. Complete variable domain (other parts from reference TRBV2 and TRBJ1-2): EPEVTQTPSHQVTQMGQEVILRCVPISNHLYFYWYRQILGQKVEFLVSFYNNEISEKSEIFDDQFSVERPDGSNFTLKIRSTKLEDSAMYFCASSLQGYNYGYTFGSGTRLTVV.